The rows below give T cell receptor beta chains drawn from one sample of a study of blood T cell repertoires in COVID-19. Generated by immunoSEQ multiplex PCR, the TCRdb table keeps only in-frame clones and is missing some. The sample holds under 250,000 clones, about 90% seen once. Sequencing used peripheral blood. The receptors were sampled from a man older than 75 with acute or convalescent COVID-19. The CDR3 runs from the conserved cysteine through the conserved F or W. Fields, in order: J gene, D gene, clone size, V gene, CDR3 DNA, CDR3 protein. A D gene is named only where the DNA matches it firmly. The size of a clone is reported for some rows only, either as once, few or many, or as a class for expanded clones.

j_gene: TRBJ2-3
d_gene: -
abundance: -
v_gene: TRBV13
CDR3nt: TGTGCCAGCAGCTTTAGCGGTTTCGGCACAGATACGCAGTATTTT
CDR3aa: CASSFSGFGTDTQYF

j_gene: TRBJ2-5
d_gene: -
abundance: -
v_gene: TRBV12-3/TRBV12-4
CDR3nt: TGTGCCAGCAATCTGAACCCCCCGGGGACCCAGTACTTC
CDR3aa: CASNLNPPGTQYF

j_gene: TRBJ1-4
d_gene: -
abundance: -
v_gene: TRBV18
CDR3nt: TGTGCCAGCTCATCTGGAGATGAAAAACTGTTTTTT
CDR3aa: CASSSGDEKLFF

j_gene: TRBJ1-2
d_gene: -
abundance: -
v_gene: TRBV2
CDR3nt: TGTGCCAGCAGTGAGGCCAGGGGAAATGGCTACACCTTC
CDR3aa: CASSEARGNGYTF

j_gene: TRBJ2-7
d_gene: -
abundance: -
v_gene: TRBV7-2
CDR3nt: TGTGCCAGCAGCTTACCACTAGGAAGCTCCTACGAGCAGTACTTC
CDR3aa: CASSLPLGSSYEQYF

j_gene: TRBJ2-2
d_gene: TRBD2
abundance: -
v_gene: TRBV6-2/TRBV6-3
CDR3nt: TGTGCCAGCAGTTACAGGGCGGGGGGGCCTGACACCGGGGAGCTGTTTTTT
CDR3aa: CASSYRAGGPDTGELFF

j_gene: TRBJ2-7
d_gene: TRBD2
abundance: once
v_gene: TRBV27
CDR3nt: TGTGCCAGCAGTTTGGTGCTTAGCGGGTACGAGCAGTACTTC
CDR3aa: CASSLVLSGYEQYF

j_gene: TRBJ2-7
d_gene: TRBD1
abundance: -
v_gene: TRBV15
CDR3nt: TGTGCCACCAGCAGAAAATTATGGGACAGGGATTCCTACGAGCAGTACTTC
CDR3aa: CATSRKLWDRDSYEQYF

j_gene: TRBJ2-7
d_gene: -
abundance: -
v_gene: TRBV23-1
CDR3nt: TGCGCCAGCAGTCAACCCGAGCAGGCGCTCGGGGGAGAGCAGTACTTC
CDR3aa: CASSQPEQALGGEQYF

j_gene: TRBJ2-7
d_gene: TRBD1
abundance: -
v_gene: TRBV6-6
CDR3nt: TGTGCCAGCACCGTGGACAGGGCTAAGGGGTGGTACTTC
CDR3aa: CASTVDRAKGWYF

j_gene: TRBJ1-2
d_gene: TRBD1
abundance: -
v_gene: TRBV19
CDR3nt: TGTGCCAGTCTATCCGGGACAGGCGGGTCAGGCTACACCTTC
CDR3aa: CASLSGTGGSGYTF

j_gene: TRBJ2-5
d_gene: -
abundance: -
v_gene: TRBV6-2/TRBV6-3
CDR3nt: TGTGCCAGCAGTTACTTCGGACAGCAAGAGACCCAGTACTTC
CDR3aa: CASSYFGQQETQYF

j_gene: TRBJ2-7
d_gene: TRBD1
abundance: -
v_gene: TRBV6-2/TRBV6-3
CDR3nt: TGTGCCAGCAGTCCGGACAGGGAATGGTTCTACGAGCAGTACTTC
CDR3aa: CASSPDREWFYEQYF

j_gene: TRBJ1-5
d_gene: TRBD1
abundance: -
v_gene: TRBV10-3
CDR3nt: TGTGCCATCAGTGAGTCGCCACTACAGGGGGGCAATCAGCCCCAGCATTTT
CDR3aa: CAISESPLQGGNQPQHF

j_gene: TRBJ2-7
d_gene: -
abundance: few
v_gene: TRBV9
CDR3nt: TGTGCCAGCAGTTTTTCGGTACAGGGCTACGAGCAGTACTTC
CDR3aa: CASSFSVQGYEQYF

j_gene: TRBJ1-2
d_gene: TRBD1
abundance: -
v_gene: TRBV27
CDR3nt: TGTGCCAGCAGTCTGACAGGGGCTAACTATGGCTACACCTTC
CDR3aa: CASSLTGANYGYTF

j_gene: TRBJ2-1
d_gene: -
abundance: once
v_gene: TRBV9
CDR3nt: TGTGCCAGCAGTGGGGGCGCCCTCAATGAGCAGTTCTTC
CDR3aa: CASSGGALNEQFF

j_gene: TRBJ2-7
d_gene: TRBD2
abundance: -
v_gene: TRBV4-1
CDR3nt: TGCGCCAGCAGCCTTGGGGAGGGATACTACGAGCAGTACTTC
CDR3aa: CASSLGEGYYEQYF

j_gene: TRBJ1-2
d_gene: -
abundance: -
v_gene: TRBV19
CDR3nt: TGTGCCAGTAGTCCCGCCGTTTCGGACAGACTCTATGGCTACACCTTC
CDR3aa: CASSPAVSDRLYGYTF

j_gene: TRBJ1-2
d_gene: TRBD1
abundance: -
v_gene: TRBV3-1/TRBV3-2
CDR3nt: TGTGCCAGCAGCCAAGACGGACAGGGAGCTAACTATGGCTACACCTTC
CDR3aa: CASSQDGQGANYGYTF

j_gene: TRBJ2-1
d_gene: -
abundance: -
v_gene: TRBV5-4
CDR3nt: TGTGCCAGCAGCTTGGAATCCAGCTCCTACAATGAGCAGTTCTTC
CDR3aa: CASSLESSSYNEQFF

j_gene: TRBJ2-7
d_gene: TRBD1
abundance: few
v_gene: TRBV2
CDR3nt: TGTGCCAGCAGTGGCACAGGGGTCGGGCAGTACTTC
CDR3aa: CASSGTGVGQYF

j_gene: TRBJ1-1
d_gene: -
abundance: few
v_gene: TRBV5-1
CDR3nt: TGCGCCAGCAGCTTGGTGGCAGGGGTATCGAACACTGAAGCTTTCTTT
CDR3aa: CASSLVAGVSNTEAFF

j_gene: TRBJ1-4
d_gene: -
abundance: -
v_gene: TRBV2
CDR3nt: TGTGCCAGCAGGGCAGGGGTTGAGGAAAAACTGTTTTTT
CDR3aa: CASRAGVEEKLFF